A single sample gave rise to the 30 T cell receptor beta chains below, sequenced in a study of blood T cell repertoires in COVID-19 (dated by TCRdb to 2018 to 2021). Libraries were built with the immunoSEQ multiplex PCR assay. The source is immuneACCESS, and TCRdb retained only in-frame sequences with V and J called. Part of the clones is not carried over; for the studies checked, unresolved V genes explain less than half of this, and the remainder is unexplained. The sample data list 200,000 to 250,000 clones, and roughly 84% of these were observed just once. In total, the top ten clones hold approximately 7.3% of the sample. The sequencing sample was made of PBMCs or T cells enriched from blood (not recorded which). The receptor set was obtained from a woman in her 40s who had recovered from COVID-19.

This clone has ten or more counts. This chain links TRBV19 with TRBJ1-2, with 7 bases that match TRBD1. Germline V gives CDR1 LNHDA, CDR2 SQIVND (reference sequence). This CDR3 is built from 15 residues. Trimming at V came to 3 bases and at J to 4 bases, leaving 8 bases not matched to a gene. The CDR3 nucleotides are TGTGCCAGTAGTATTATCAGGGGGGAGACCTATGGCTACACCTTC. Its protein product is CASSIIRGETYGYTF.

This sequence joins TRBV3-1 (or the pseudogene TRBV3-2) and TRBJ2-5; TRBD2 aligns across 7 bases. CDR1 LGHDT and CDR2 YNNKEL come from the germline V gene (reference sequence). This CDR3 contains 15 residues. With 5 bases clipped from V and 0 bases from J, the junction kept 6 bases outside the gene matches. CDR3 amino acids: CASSKTLADQETQYF. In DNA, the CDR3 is TGTGCCAGCAGCAAAACCCTAGCGGACCAAGAGACCCAGTACTTC.

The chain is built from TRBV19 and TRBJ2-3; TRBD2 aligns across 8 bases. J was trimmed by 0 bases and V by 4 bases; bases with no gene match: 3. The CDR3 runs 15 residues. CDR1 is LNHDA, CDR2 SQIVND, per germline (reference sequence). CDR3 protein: CASSKAGVSTDTQYF. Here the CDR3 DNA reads TGTGCCAGTAGTAAAGCGGGAGTTAGCACAGATACGCAGTATTTT.

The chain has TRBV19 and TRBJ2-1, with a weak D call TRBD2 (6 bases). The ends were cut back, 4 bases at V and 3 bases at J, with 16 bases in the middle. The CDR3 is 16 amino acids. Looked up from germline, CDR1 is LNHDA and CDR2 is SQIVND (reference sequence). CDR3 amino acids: CASSNIGLAFYNEQFF. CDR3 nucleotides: TGTGCCAGTAGTAACATAGGGCTAGCGTTCTACAATGAGCAGTTCTTC.

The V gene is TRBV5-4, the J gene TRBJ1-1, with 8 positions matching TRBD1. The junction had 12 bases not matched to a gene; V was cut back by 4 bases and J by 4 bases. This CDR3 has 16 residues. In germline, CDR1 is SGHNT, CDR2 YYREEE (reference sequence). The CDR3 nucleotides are TGTGCCAGCAGCCGTTTTATCAGGGGGCTCGGCACTGAAGCTTTCTTT. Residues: CASSRFIRGLGTEAFF.

The chain's CDR3 is CASRRGLNTEAFF. The DNA for the CDR3 is TGTGCCAGCAGACGGGGGTTGAACACTGAAGCTTTCTTT. The V gene is TRBV7-8, the J gene TRBJ1-1; D might be TRBD1 (5 bases). This CDR3 comprises 13 residues. The germline gives CDR1 SGHVS, CDR2 FQNEAQ. Trimming shortened V by 6 bases and J by 0 bases, and 8 bases separated the two germline ends.

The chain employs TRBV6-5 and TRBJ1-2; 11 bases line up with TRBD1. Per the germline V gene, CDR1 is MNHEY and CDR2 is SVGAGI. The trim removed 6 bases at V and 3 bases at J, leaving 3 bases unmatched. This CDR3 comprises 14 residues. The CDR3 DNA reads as TGTGCCAGCAGGGACAGGGGGCGGGACTATGGCTACACCTTC. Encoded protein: CASRDRGRDYGYTF.

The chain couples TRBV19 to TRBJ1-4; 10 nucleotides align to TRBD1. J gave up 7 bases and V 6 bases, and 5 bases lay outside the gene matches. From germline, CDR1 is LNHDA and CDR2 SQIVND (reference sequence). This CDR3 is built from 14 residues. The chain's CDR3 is CASSSGTGAEKLFF. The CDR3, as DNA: TGTGCCAGTAGCTCCGGGACAGGGGCTGAAAAACTGTTTTTT.

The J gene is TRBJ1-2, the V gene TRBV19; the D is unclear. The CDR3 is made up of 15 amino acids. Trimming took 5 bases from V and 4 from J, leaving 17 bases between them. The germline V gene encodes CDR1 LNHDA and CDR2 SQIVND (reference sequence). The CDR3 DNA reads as TGTGCCAGTAGTGGTGTGGAGGGTAATTCCTATGGCTACACCTTC. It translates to CASSGVEGNSYGYTF.

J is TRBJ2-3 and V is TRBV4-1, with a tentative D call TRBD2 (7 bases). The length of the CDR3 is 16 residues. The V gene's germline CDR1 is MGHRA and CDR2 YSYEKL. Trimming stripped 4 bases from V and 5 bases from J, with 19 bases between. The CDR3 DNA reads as TGCGCCAGCAGCCTAGGGGGGCGGGAGCGAGGAGATACGCAGTATTTT. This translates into CASSLGGRERGDTQYF.

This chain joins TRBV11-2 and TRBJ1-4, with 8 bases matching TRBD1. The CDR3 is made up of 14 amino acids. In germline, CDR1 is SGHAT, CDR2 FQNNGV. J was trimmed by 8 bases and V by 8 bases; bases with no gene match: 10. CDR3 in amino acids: CASELDRGNEKLFF. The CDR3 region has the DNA TGTGCCAGCGAACTTGACAGGGGAAACGAAAAACTGTTTTTT.

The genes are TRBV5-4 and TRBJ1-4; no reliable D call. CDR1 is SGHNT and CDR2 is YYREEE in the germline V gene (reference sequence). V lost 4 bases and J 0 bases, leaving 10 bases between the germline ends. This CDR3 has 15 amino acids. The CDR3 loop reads CASSPGSPTNEKLFF. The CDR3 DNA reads TGTGCCAGCAGCCCTGGGAGTCCAACTAATGAAAAACTGTTTTTT.

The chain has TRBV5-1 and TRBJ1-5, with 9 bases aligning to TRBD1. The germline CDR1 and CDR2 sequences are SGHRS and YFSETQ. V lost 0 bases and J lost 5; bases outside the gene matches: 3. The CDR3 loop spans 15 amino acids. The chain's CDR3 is CASSLGTGEYQPQHF. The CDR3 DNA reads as TGCGCCAGCAGCTTGGGGACAGGGGAATATCAGCCCCAGCATTTT.

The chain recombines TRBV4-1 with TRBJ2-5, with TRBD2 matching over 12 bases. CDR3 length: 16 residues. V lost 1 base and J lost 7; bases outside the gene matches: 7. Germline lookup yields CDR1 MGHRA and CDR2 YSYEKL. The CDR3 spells CASSQAPLAGGVTQYF. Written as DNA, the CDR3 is TGCGCCAGCAGCCAAGCCCCTCTAGCGGGAGGGGTGACCCAGTACTTC.

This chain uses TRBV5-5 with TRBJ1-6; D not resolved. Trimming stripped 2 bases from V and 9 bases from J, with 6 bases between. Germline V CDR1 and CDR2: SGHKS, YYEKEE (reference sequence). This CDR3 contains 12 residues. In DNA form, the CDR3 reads TGTGCCAGCAGCTTCGGGGTTTCACCCCTCCACTTT. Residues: CASSFGVSPLHF. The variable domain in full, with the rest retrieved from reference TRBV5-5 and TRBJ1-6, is DAGVTQSPTHLIKTRGQQVTLRCSPISGHKSVSWYQQVLGQGPQFIFQYYEKEERGRGNFPDRFSARQFPNYSSELNVNALLLGDSALYLCASSFGVSPLHFGNGTRLTVT.

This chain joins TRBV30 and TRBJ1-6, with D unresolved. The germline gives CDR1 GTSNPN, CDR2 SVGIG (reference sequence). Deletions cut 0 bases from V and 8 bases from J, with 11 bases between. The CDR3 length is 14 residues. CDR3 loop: CAWSVRGLDSPLHF. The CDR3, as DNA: TGTGCCTGGAGTGTCCGGGGATTAGATTCACCCCTCCACTTT.

The CDR3 DNA reads TGTGCCAGCAGCCCGGACAGGGTGCCAGATACGCAGTATTTT. As protein: CASSPDRVPDTQYF. V usage is TRBV14 and J usage is TRBJ2-3, with 8 bases aligning to TRBD1. This CDR3 has 14 amino acids. The trim removed 4 bases at V and 4 bases at J, leaving 4 bases unmatched. CDR1 SGHDN and CDR2 FVKESK come from the germline V gene.

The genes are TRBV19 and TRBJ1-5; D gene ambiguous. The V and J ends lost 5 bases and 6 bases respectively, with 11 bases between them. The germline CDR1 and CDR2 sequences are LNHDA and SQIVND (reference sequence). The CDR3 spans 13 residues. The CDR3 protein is CASSGSRGQPQHF. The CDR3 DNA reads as TGTGCCAGTAGTGGGTCGCGGGGTCAGCCCCAGCATTTT. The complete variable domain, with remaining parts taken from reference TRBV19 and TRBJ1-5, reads DGGITQSPKYLFRKEGQNVTLSCEQNLNHDAMYWYRQDPGQGLRLIYYSQIVNDFQKGDIAEGYSVSREKKESFPLTVTSAQKNPTAFYLCASSGSRGQPQHFGDGTRLSIL.

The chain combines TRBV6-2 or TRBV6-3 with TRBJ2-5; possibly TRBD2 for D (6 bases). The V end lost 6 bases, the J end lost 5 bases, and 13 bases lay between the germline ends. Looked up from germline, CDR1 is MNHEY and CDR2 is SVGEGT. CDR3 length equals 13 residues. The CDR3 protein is CASSTWAGETQYF. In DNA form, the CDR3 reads TGTGCCAGCAGCACCTGGGCGGGGGAGACCCAGTACTTC.

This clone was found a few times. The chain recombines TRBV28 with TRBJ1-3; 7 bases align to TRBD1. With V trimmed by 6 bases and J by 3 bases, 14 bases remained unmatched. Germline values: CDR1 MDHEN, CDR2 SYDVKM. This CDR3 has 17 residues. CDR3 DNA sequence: TGTGCCAGCAGCTTAACAGGGGCCCTTCGTTATGGAAACACCATATATTTT. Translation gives CASSLTGALRYGNTIYF.

This CDR3 reads CASSHGGGGGDEQFF. CDR3 DNA sequence: TGTGCCAGCTCCCACGGGGGGGGAGGAGGCGATGAGCAGTTCTTC. The V gene is TRBV18, the J gene TRBJ2-1, with TRBD2 matching over 8 bases. Germline V gives CDR1 KGHSH, CDR2 LQKENI. Trimming took 6 bases from V and 8 from J; bases not matched to a gene: 12. The CDR3 covers 15 residues.

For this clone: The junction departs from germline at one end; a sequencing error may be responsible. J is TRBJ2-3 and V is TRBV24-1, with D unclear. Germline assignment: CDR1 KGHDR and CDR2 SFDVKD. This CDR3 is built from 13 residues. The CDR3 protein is CATRDSSTDTQYF. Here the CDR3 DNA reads TGTGCCACCAGGGATTCTTCCACAGATACGCAGTATTTT.

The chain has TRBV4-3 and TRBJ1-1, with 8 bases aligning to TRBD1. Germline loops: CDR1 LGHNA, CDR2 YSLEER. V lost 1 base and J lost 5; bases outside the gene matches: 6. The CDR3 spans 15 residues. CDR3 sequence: CASSQGPTGGTEAFF. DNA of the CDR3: TGCGCCAGCAGCCAAGGTCCCACAGGGGGAACTGAAGCTTTCTTT.

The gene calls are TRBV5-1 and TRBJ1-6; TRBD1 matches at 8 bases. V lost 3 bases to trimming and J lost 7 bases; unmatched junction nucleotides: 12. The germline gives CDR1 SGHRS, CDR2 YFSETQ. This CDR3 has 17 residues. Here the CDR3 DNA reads TGCGCCAGCAGCTCGACCTCCGGGACAGGTCGAAATTCACCCCTCCACTTT. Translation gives CASSSTSGTGRNSPLHF.

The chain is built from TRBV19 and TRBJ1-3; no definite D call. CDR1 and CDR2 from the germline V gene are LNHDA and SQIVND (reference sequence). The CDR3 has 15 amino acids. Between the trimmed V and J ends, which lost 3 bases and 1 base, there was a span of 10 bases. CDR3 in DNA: TGTGCCAGTAGTATCATCCCGGGTTCTGGAAACACCATATATTTT. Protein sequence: CASSIIPGSGNTIYF. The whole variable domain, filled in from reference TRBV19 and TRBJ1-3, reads DGGITQSPKYLFRKEGQNVTLSCEQNLNHDAMYWYRQDPGQGLRLIYYSQIVNDFQKGDIAEGYSVSREKKESFPLTVTSAQKNPTAFYLCASSIIPGSGNTIYFGEGSWLTVV.

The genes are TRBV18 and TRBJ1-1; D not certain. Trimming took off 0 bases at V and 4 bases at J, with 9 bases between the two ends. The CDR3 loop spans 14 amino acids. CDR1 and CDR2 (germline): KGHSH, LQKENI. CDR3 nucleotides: TGTGCCAGCTCACCACCGGAGAGGCTCACTGAAGCTTTCTTT. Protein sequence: CASSPPERLTEAFF.

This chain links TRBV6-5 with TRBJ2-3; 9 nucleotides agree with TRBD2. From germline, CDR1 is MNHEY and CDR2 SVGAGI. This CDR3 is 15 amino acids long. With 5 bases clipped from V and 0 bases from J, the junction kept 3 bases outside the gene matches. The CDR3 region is CASSLAGLSTDTQYF. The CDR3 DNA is TGTGCCAGCAGTCTAGCGGGATTAAGCACAGATACGCAGTATTTT.

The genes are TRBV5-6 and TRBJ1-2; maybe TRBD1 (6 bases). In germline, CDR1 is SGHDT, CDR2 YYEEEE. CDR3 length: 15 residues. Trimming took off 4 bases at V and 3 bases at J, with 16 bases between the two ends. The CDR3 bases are TGTGCCAGCAGCAAAAGACAGGATCCGCACTATGGCTACACCTTC. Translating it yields CASSKRQDPHYGYTF. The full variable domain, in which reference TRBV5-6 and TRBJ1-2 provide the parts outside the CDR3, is DAGVTQSPTHLIKTRGQQVTLRCSPKSGHDTVSWYQQALGQGPQFIFQYYEEEERQRGNFPDRFSGHQFPNYSSELNVNALLLGDSALYLCASSKRQDPHYGYTFGSGTRLTVV.

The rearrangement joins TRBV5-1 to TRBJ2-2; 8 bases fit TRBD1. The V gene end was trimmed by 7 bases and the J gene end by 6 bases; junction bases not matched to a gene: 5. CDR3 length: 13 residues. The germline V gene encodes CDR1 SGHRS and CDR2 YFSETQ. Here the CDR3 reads CASGQQGAGELFF. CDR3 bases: TGCGCCAGCGGACAACAGGGGGCCGGGGAGCTGTTTTTT.

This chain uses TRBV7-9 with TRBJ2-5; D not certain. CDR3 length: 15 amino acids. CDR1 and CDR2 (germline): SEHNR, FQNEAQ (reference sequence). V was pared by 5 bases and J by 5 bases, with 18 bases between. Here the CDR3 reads CASSTLDAAVETQYF. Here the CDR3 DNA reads TGTGCCAGCAGCACTCTAGATGCGGCGGTTGAGACCCAGTACTTC.